This T cell receptor (beta chain) stems from a study of CD8+ T cells in alopecia areata. Extraction and reverse transcription of RNA yielded cDNA as the sequencing template. Profiling relied on immunoSEQ multiplex PCR, and the TCRdb table lists in-frame clones only, not all of them. Counted here are approximately 100,000 clones, roughly half occurring once; the ten biggest clones make up 8.8%. The receptor comes from a human donor in good health. Sequenced: CD4+ T cells sorted from blood.

The CDR3 region is CASSYSYRDLISPLHF. CDR3 bases: TGTGCCAGCAGTTACAGCTACCGGGACCTCATTTCACCCCTCCACTTT. The rearrangement joins TRBV6-5 to TRBJ1-6, with D possibly TRBD1 on 5 matching bases. This CDR3 contains 16 residues. V lost 2 bases and J lost 9, with 17 bases in between. CDR1 is MNHEY, CDR2 SVGAGI, per germline.